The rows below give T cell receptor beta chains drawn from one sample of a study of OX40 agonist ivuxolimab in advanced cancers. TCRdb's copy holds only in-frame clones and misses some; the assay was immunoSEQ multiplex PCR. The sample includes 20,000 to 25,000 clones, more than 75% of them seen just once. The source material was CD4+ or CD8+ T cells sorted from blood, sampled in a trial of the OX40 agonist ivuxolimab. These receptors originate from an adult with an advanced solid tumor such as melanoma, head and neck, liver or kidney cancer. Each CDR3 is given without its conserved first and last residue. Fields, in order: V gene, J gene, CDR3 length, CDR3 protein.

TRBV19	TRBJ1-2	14	ASSIDLLGDGKGYT
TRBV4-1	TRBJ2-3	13	ASSLGQGDTDTQY
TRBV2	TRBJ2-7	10	ASRSDSYEQY
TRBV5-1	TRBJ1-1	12	ASSLGTGGTEAF
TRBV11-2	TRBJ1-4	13	ASSLEGRVHEKLF
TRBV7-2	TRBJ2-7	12	ASSPVSGSYEQY
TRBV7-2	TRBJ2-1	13	ASSLGLGPYNEQF
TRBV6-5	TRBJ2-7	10	ASSGQGYEQY
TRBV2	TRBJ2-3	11	ASSGGGARSQY
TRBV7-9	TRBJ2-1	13	ASSTGTGEYNEQF
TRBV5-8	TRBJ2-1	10	ASSQRRVQQF
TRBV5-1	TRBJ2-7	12	ASSPTSSSYEQY
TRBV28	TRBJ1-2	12	ASSLGTGRYGYT
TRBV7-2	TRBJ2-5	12	ASSPGLAGETQY
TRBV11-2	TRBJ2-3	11	ASREGFTDTQY
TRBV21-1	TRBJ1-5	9	ASGRNQPQH
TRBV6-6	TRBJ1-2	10	ASSTRTSGYT
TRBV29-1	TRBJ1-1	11	SVDGGAATEAF
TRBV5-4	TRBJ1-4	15	ASSSPPGQVIYEKLF
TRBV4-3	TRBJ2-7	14	ASSQEGRGAPSGQY
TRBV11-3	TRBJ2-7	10	ASSLELGEQY
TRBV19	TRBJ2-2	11	ASSMMGYGELF
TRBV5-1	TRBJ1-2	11	ASSSGLGGGYT
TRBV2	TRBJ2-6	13	ASSSSLAGANVLT
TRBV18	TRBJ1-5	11	ASSPHTHQPQH
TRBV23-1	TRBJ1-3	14	ASSIGAGGHGNTIY
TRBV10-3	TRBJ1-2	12	AISASEERRGYT
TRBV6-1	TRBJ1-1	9	ASILDLGAF
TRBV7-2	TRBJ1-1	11	ASSWSTNTEAF
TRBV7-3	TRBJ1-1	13	ASSLSTTGRTEAF
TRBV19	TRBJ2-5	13	ASSIVTGGTETQY
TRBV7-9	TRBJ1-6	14	ASSSTALSYNSPLH
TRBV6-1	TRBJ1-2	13	ASSAERGGSYGYT
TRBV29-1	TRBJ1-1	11	SVGVWVNTEAF
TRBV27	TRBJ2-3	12	ATVKRGAGDTQY
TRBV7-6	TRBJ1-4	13	ASSLGFATNEKLF
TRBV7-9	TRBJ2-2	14	ASSRSGGSQGGELF
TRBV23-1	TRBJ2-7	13	ASSQKCQISYEQY
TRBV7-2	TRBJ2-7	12	ASSPRGGPYEQY
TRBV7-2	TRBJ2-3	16	ASSSAFGLAVSTDTQY
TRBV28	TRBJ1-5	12	ASSFWGDGKPQH
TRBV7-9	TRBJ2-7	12	ASSIRGSSYEQY
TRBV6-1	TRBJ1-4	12	ASRRTGDNEKLF
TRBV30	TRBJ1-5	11	ASSAGSGKPQH
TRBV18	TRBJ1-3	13	ASSLTDDSGNTIY
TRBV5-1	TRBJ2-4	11	ASSAVAKNIQY
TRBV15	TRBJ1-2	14	ATSRDRAGGAYGYT
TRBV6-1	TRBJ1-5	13	ASSAGQLNNQPQH
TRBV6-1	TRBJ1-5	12	SSGGGEPDQPQH
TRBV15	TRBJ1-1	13	ATSRVGGPVTEAF
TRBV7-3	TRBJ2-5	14	ASSWTSGGTPETQY
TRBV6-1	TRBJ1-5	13	ASSEVGLINQPQH
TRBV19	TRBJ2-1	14	ASGRTGQPPYNEQF
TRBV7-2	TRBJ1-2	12	ASSFRNANYGYT
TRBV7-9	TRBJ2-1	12	ASSPRSSHNEQF